This TCR beta chain stems from a study of blood T cell dynamics during melanoma immunotherapy. In the study overall: First-line therapy was either pembrolizumab or nivolumab with ipilimumab for metastatic melanoma.

Repertoires were generated with immunoSEQ multiplex PCR, while TCRdb's copy carries only in-frame clones and drops some. The sample has 15,000 or so clones, about 95% seen once. The study's findings and limits: Clones driving repertoire changes may be melanoma-specific or general immune activation.

Trimming took 8 bases from V and 6 from J; bases not matched to a gene: 2. Germline CDR1 reads SGHTA; CDR2 reads FQGNSA. The CDR3 extends over 12 amino acids. As concerns this clone: Its specificity is not known.

This sample's time point: week 3, after first cycle of checkpoint inhibitor. Samples come from before therapy and from week 3 after the first blockade cycle. At 12 weeks after first infusion, RECIST 1.1 defined response for most patients. V gene TRBV7-2 combines with J gene TRBJ2-7, with 12 bases aligning to TRBD1. This sample comprised effector memory CD8+ T cells from blood, obtained from a patient treated with checkpoint blockade. The receptor was isolated from a human donor with melanoma. CDR3 sequence: CASGTGGLEQYF. The CDR3 DNA sequence: TGTGCCAGCGGGACAGGGGGCCTCGAGCAGTACTTC.